These T cell receptor beta chains were read from a single sample in a study of Ad26.COV2.S vaccination and SARS-CoV-2 variants. Using immunoSEQ multiplex PCR, the repertoire was profiled, and TCRdb retains in-frame clones only, with some absent. The sample gives 410,000 or so clones, about 93% of which show up once; more than 9% is in the top ten. The sample here was peripheral blood, taken in a trial of Ad26.COV2.S vaccine versus placebo. These TCRs come from a person aged 18-65 years who received the Ad26.COV2.S COVID-19 vaccine or a placebo. Each CDR3 is given with its conserved first and last residue. Each record gives: V gene, D gene, clone size, J gene, CDR3 protein, CDR3 DNA. D genes are given only for firm matches. Size is omitted from some rows. Given values are once, few, many or a class for expanded clones.

>TRBV6-1|-|-|TRBJ2-7
CASSEDGVLIEQYF
TGTGCCAGCAGTGAAGATGGGGTCCTTATCGAGCAGTACTTC
>TRBV6-5|-|-|TRBJ2-7
CASTPRGSYEQYF
TGTGCCAGCACTCCGAGGGGGTCCTACGAGCAGTACTTC
>TRBV4-2|-|-|TRBJ2-7
CASSQEGGKSSYEQYF
TGTGCCAGCAGCCAAGAAGGCGGCAAAAGCTCCTACGAGCAGTACTTC
>TRBV4-3|-|-|TRBJ1-6
CASSQEGEGSPLHF
TGCGCCAGCAGCCAAGAAGGGGAAGGTTCACCCCTCCACTTT
>TRBV6-5|-|-|TRBJ1-4
CASSYGPPRFEKLFF
TGTGCCAGCAGTTATGGACCTCCCAGGTTTGAAAAACTGTTTTTT
>TRBV5-1|-|-|TRBJ2-3
CASSPRQGPDTQYF
TGCGCCAGCAGCCCCCGGCAGGGCCCAGATACGCAGTATTTT
>TRBV29-1|-|-|TRBJ2-1
CSAEPYNEQFF
TGCAGCGCCGAGCCCTACAATGAGCAGTTCTTC
>TRBV10-1|TRBD2|-|TRBJ2-7
CASTLDLWPTSGRGTYEQYF
TGCGCCAGCACTTTGGATCTTTGGCCTACGAGCGGGAGGGGAACCTACGAGCAGTACTTC
>TRBV5-6|-|-|TRBJ2-7
CASSYLQRSYEQYF
TGTGCCAGCAGCTACCTCCAGAGGTCCTACGAGCAGTACTTC
>TRBV10-3|TRBD2|-|TRBJ2-2
CAAGPGLGTGELFF
TGTGCCGCAGGTCCGGGACTAGGTACCGGGGAGCTGTTTTTT
>TRBV5-8|-|-|TRBJ2-1
CASSTSGTLYNEQFF
TGTGCCAGCAGCACGTCAGGGACCCTCTACAATGAGCAGTTCTTC
>TRBV19|TRBD1|-|TRBJ2-7
CASSDTGDYEQYF
TGTGCCAGTAGTGACACAGGGGACTACGAGCAGTACTTC
>TRBV10-3|TRBD1|-|TRBJ2-7
CAISSRDRDEQYF
TGTGCCATCAGCAGCCGGGACAGGGACGAGCAGTACTTC
>TRBV7-3|-|-|TRBJ1-6
CASSLVISSPLHF
TGTGCCAGCAGCTTAGTCATTAGTTCACCCCTCCACTTT
>TRBV30|-|-|TRBJ1-2
CAWSVGSAANYGYTF
TGTGCCTGGAGTGTAGGGTCCGCTGCTAACTATGGCTACACCTTC
>TRBV27|-|-|TRBJ1-4
CASSLGGEFHEKLFF
TGTGCCAGCAGTTTAGGAGGGGAGTTCCATGAAAAACTGTTTTTT
>TRBV6-5|TRBD1|-|TRBJ1-4
CASSPGTGNEKLFF
TGTGCCAGCAGCCCCGGGACAGGGAATGAAAAACTGTTTTTT
>TRBV27|-|-|TRBJ1-6
CASSLSAVSYNSPLHF
TGTGCCAGCAGTTTATCGGCAGTCTCCTATAATTCACCCCTCCACTTT
>TRBV7-9|TRBD1|-|TRBJ1-4
CASSPTGTTNEKLFF
TGTGCCAGCAGTCCGACAGGGACGACTAATGAAAAACTGTTTTTT
>TRBV7-2|TRBD1|-|TRBJ2-5
CASSRDRVGETQYF
TGTGCCAGCAGCCGGGACAGGGTAGGAGAGACCCAGTACTTC
>TRBV5-4|TRBD2|-|TRBJ2-1
CASSPGGRSSYNEQFF
TGTGCCAGCAGCCCGGGGGGGAGGAGCTCCTACAATGAGCAGTTCTTC
>TRBV3-1/TRBV3-2|TRBD2|-|TRBJ2-1
CASSQDTLAGGIHEQFF
TGTGCCAGCAGCCAAGATACCCTAGCGGGAGGGATCCATGAGCAGTTCTTC
>TRBV11-2|TRBD2|-|TRBJ2-7
CASSSRVPGGGEQYF
TGTGCCAGCAGCTCCCGGGTCCCGGGGGGAGGCGAGCAGTACTTC
>TRBV18|TRBD1|-|TRBJ1-3
CASSPQGAFSGNTIYF
TGTGCCAGCTCACCGCAGGGGGCCTTTTCTGGAAACACCATATATTTT
>TRBV29-1|-|-|TRBJ1-4
CIVEDHEKLFF
TGCATTGTGGAAGACCATGAAAAACTGTTTTTT
>TRBV19|-|-|TRBJ1-1
CASRHIPGGDKTNTEAFF
TGTGCCAGTAGACATATCCCCGGTGGGGACAAGACGAACACTGAAGCTTTCTTT
>TRBV7-9|TRBD2|-|TRBJ2-1
CASSTRNSGTYNEQFF
TGTGCCAGCAGCACGCGGAATAGCGGGACGTACAATGAGCAGTTCTTC
>TRBV4-3|TRBD1|few|TRBJ2-7
CASSHSATGEIYEQYF
TGCGCCAGCAGCCATTCAGCTACAGGGGAAATTTACGAGCAGTACTTC
>TRBV7-8|TRBD1|-|TRBJ1-2
CASSQGTVTGYTF
TGTGCCAGCAGCCAAGGGACAGTGACTGGCTACACCTTC
>TRBV7-9|-|few|TRBJ1-2
CASSLRGNYGYTF
TGTGCCAGCAGCTTAAGGGGAAACTATGGCTACACCTTC
>TRBV7-9|-|-|TRBJ2-1
CASSQTGGVYNEQFF
TGTGCCAGCAGCCAGACGGGGGGCGTGTACAATGAGCAGTTCTTC
>TRBV10-1|-|-|TRBJ1-2
CASSEDRDYGYTF
TGCGCCAGCAGTGAAGACAGAGACTATGGCTACACCTTC
>TRBV30|-|-|TRBJ1-6
CAWSGVSIYSPLHF
TGTGCCTGGAGCGGTGTCTCTATTTATTCACCCCTCCACTTT
>TRBV6-1|-|-|TRBJ1-4
CASSDNIGGFLRKLFF
TGTGCCAGCAGTGATAATATCGGGGGTTTCCTACGAAAACTGTTTTTT
>TRBV15|TRBD2|-|TRBJ2-5
CATSRDYVGGETQYF
TGTGCCACCAGCAGAGATTACGTGGGGGGGGAGACCCAGTACTTC
>TRBV19|TRBD1|few|TRBJ1-5
CASTTGGWGSNQPQHF
TGTGCCAGTACGACAGGGGGCTGGGGTAGCAATCAGCCCCAGCATTTT
>TRBV28|TRBD1|-|TRBJ2-7
CASRGQGGSYEQYF
TGTGCCAGCAGGGGACAGGGAGGCTCCTACGAGCAGTACTTC
>TRBV27|TRBD2|-|TRBJ2-1
CASSPRASGRAGPYNEQFF
TGTGCCAGCAGCCCCAGAGCTAGCGGGAGGGCGGGACCCTACAATGAGCAGTTCTTC
>TRBV9|TRBD2|-|TRBJ2-1
CASSALPAGTSGKSNEQFF
TGTGCCAGCAGCGCCCTACCTGCCGGGACTAGCGGGAAATCAAATGAGCAGTTCTTC
>TRBV19|-|-|TRBJ2-1
CASGYNEQFF
TGTGCCAGTGGGTACAATGAGCAGTTCTTC
>TRBV1|-|-|TRBJ2-1
CTSSQLAGEDRIEQFF
TGCACCAGCAGCCAATTAGCTGGGGAAGATCGTATTGAGCAGTTCTTC
>TRBV11-2|TRBD1|-|TRBJ2-5
CASSVSTGRETQYF
TGTGCCAGCAGCGTATCGACAGGGCGAGAGACCCAGTACTTC
>TRBV29-1|-|once|TRBJ2-7
CSVEMGTDYEQYF
TGCAGCGTTGAAATGGGGACCGACTACGAGCAGTACTTC
>TRBV2|-|once|TRBJ2-2
CASSKDPNTGELFF
TGTGCCAGCAGTAAGGATCCAAACACCGGGGAGCTGTTTTTT
>TRBV5-5|-|-|TRBJ2-5
CASSRGDIMDHF
TGTGCCAGCAGCCGCGGAGATATTATGGACCACTTC
>TRBV4-3|TRBD2|-|TRBJ2-2
CASSQDVARLAGVAGELFF
TGCGCCAGCAGCCAAGACGTCGCCCGACTAGCGGGAGTAGCCGGGGAGCTGTTTTTT
>TRBV7-2|TRBD2|-|TRBJ2-1
CASSLGIGRGYNEQFF
TGTGCCAGCAGCTTGGGGATCGGGAGGGGGTACAATGAGCAGTTCTTC
>TRBV18|-|-|TRBJ2-7
CASSPPGHDEQYF
TGTGCCAGCTCACCGCCGGGACACGACGAGCAGTACTTC